The 27 T cell receptor beta chains below all came from one sample that was sequenced in a study of control samples from healthy donors and cancer patients. The assay was immunoSEQ multiplex PCR, and TCRdb's table has in-frame clones only and misses some. The data contain under 80,000 clones, 85% to 95% of them singletons. The specimen sequenced was blood. Receptors originate from a woman aged 40 to 55 in good health.

The chain uses TRBV19 and TRBJ1-2; TRBD1 might be the D (5 bases). CDR1 is LNHDA and CDR2 is SQIVND in the germline V gene (reference sequence). This CDR3 comprises 13 residues. V lost 3 bases and J 2 bases, leaving 7 bases between the germline ends. CDR3 loop: CASSIPGNYGYTF. DNA for the CDR3: TGTGCCAGTAGTATCCCAGGGAACTATGGCTACACCTTC.

The chain uses TRBV6-2 or TRBV6-3 and TRBJ2-7; D is perhaps TRBD2 (6 bases). The germline V and J ends were trimmed by 5 bases and 3 bases, with 20 bases remaining between them. The CDR3 covers 16 residues. Germline V CDR1 and CDR2: MNHEY, SVGEGT. Here the CDR3 DNA reads TGTGCCAGCAGTGCCCGAGGAGGGACCCGATTCTACGAGCAGTACTTC. It translates to CASSARGGTRFYEQYF.

V usage is TRBV10-3 and J usage is TRBJ2-5; 9 bases are shared with TRBD2. The CDR3 is made up of 14 amino acids. The germline gives CDR1 ENHRY, CDR2 SYGVKD. V shed 6 bases and J 3 bases; nucleotides not matched to a gene: 5. CDR3 region: CAIRDSSGEETQYF. The CDR3 DNA reads as TGTGCCATCAGGGATTCTAGCGGGGAAGAGACCCAGTACTTC.

The V gene is TRBV28, the J gene TRBJ1-1; D gene uncertain. The germline V and J ends were trimmed by 2 bases and 4 bases, with 8 bases remaining between them. This CDR3 contains 13 residues. Germline V gives CDR1 MDHEN, CDR2 SYDVKM. The CDR3 region has the DNA TGTGCCAGCAGTTTAGAGGTATCCACTGAAGCTTTCTTT. Protein sequence: CASSLEVSTEAFF.

The CDR3 DNA reads TGTGCCAGCTCACCACAGGGGACTGGAAACACCATATATTTT. Translation gives CASSPQGTGNTIYF. J is TRBJ1-3 and V is TRBV18; D might be TRBD1 (5 bases). In germline, CDR1 is KGHSH, CDR2 LQKENI. The V end lost 1 base, the J end lost 2 bases, and 6 bases lay between the germline ends. The CDR3 extends over 14 amino acids.

This chain joins TRBV7-2 and TRBJ1-2; D is unclear. The V end was cut by 3 bases, the J end by 8 bases, with 10 bases between. CDR1 is SGHTA and CDR2 is FQGNSA in the germline V gene. The CDR3 has 12 residues. CDR3: CASSFLSFGYTF. The CDR3 bases are TGTGCCAGCAGCTTCCTTTCCTTCGGCTACACCTTC.

This clone occurred a few times. The chain has TRBV5-1 and TRBJ2-5; D is unresolved. This CDR3 is 14 amino acids long. Per the germline V gene, CDR1 is SGHRS and CDR2 is YFSETQ. V lost 7 bases, J lost 5 bases, and 18 bases lay in between. The chain's CDR3 is CASRWSTFTETQYF. For the CDR3, the DNA is TGCGCCAGCCGGTGGAGCACCTTCACGGAGACCCAGTACTTC.

The chain is built from TRBV3-1 (or the pseudogene TRBV3-2) and TRBJ2-7; D is undetermined. Per the germline V gene, CDR1 is LGHDT and CDR2 is YNNKEL (reference sequence). The ends were cut back, 4 bases at V and 5 bases at J, with 12 bases in the middle. The CDR3 runs 13 residues. The CDR3 loop is CASSPFLENEQYF. The CDR3 DNA sequence: TGTGCCAGCAGCCCGTTCCTAGAGAACGAGCAGTACTTC.

V gene TRBV29-1 combines with J gene TRBJ2-3, with D hard to call. Germline V gene data show CDR1 as SQVTM and CDR2 as ANQGSEA. CDR3 length: 14 residues. The V gene lost 3 bases and the J gene lost 2 bases, with 12 bases spanning the gap. CDR3 bases: TGCAGCGTTGACCTTTCCGTCCTCACAGATACGCAGTATTTT. Translated, it gives CSVDLSVLTDTQYF.

CDR3 amino acids: CASSQGSSTLYEQYF. In DNA, the CDR3 is TGTGCCAGCAGCCAAGGGTCATCTACCCTATACGAGCAGTACTTC. The chain joins TRBV3-1 (or the pseudogene TRBV3-2) to TRBJ2-7, with no clear D. The germline CDR1 and CDR2 sequences are LGHDT and YNNKEL (reference sequence). The CDR3 spans 15 residues. Trimming stripped 1 base from V and 4 bases from J, with 14 bases between.

This clone was found a few times. This chain links TRBV2 with TRBJ1-1, with TRBD1 matching 7 bases. Trimming at V came to 5 bases and at J to 1 base, leaving 16 bases not matched to a gene. The CDR3 consists of 18 residues. Germline CDR1 SNHLY, CDR2 FYNNEI. The CDR3 DNA sequence: TGTGCCAGCAGTCCGGGCCCGTACTCTCAGGGGGAGAACACTGAAGCTTTCTTT. Amino acids: CASSPGPYSQGENTEAFF.

The CDR3 here is CASSHPGLAGDTDTQYF. CDR3 DNA: TGTGCCAGCAGCCACCCGGGACTAGCGGGGGACACAGATACGCAGTATTTT. The rearrangement uses TRBV4-2 and TRBJ2-3; 14 bases are a match to TRBD2. V lost 3 bases and J lost 2; bases outside the gene matches: 4. CDR1 and CDR2 (germline): LGHNA, YNFKEQ. This CDR3 contains 17 residues.

This rearrangement joins TRBV27 to TRBJ1-5, with a weak D call TRBD1 (6 bases). The V and J ends lost 6 bases and 2 bases respectively, with 14 bases between them. The germline gives CDR1 MNHEY, CDR2 SMNVEV (reference sequence). The CDR3 extends over 15 amino acids. The CDR3 nucleotides are TGTGCCAGCAGACAAACAGGGCATGGCAATCAGCCCCAGCATTTT. Its translation: CASRQTGHGNQPQHF.

The chain has TRBV5-6 and TRBJ2-5; the D call may be TRBD1 or TRBD2 (7 bases each). The germline CDR1 and CDR2 sequences are SGHDT and YYEEEE. V lost 0 bases and J 0 bases, leaving 12 bases between the germline ends. The CDR3 is made up of 16 amino acids. The CDR3 nucleotides are TGTGCCAGCAGCTTGGGTCAGGGGGGGTACCAAGAGACCCAGTACTTC. Its protein is CASSLGQGGYQETQYF.

As for this clone: This same CDR3 is encoded by further DNA sequences in the sample. The chain has TRBV5-1 and TRBJ2-5; the D is unclear. V lost 0 bases, J lost 1 base, and 4 bases lay in between. Looked up from germline, CDR1 is SGHRS and CDR2 is YFSETQ. CDR3 length: 13 amino acids. The CDR3 spells CASSLGSQETQYF. In DNA, the CDR3 is TGCGCCAGCAGCTTGGGCAGCCAAGAGACCCAGTACTTC. Combining the CDR3 with reference TRBV5-1 and TRBJ2-5 gives the whole variable domain KAGVTQTPRYLIKTRGQQVTLSCSPISGHRSVSWYQQTPGQGLQFLFEYFSETQRNKGNFPGRFSGRQFSNSRSEMNVSTLELGDSALYLCASSLGSQETQYFGPGTRLLVL.

This chain links TRBV18 with TRBJ2-5; TRBD1 or TRBD2 may be the D gene (5 bases each). The CDR3 has 15 amino acids. V shed 3 bases and J shed 5 bases, with 16 bases lying between them. Per germline, CDR1 KGHSH and CDR2 LQKENI. The CDR3 DNA sequence: TGTGCCAGCTCACCCGTGGAGGCAGGGCAGGAGACCCAGTACTTC. Translation gives CASSPVEAGQETQYF.

V is TRBV10-1 and J is TRBJ1-1; D gene uncertain. CDR1 and CDR2 from the germline V gene are WNHNN and SYGVQD (reference sequence). This CDR3 is built from 13 residues. With 7 bases removed from V and 0 bases from J, the gap between germline ends came to 9 bases. In nucleotides, the CDR3 is TGCGCCAGCACCCGTGGGGTGAACACTGAAGCTTTCTTT. This translates into CASTRGVNTEAFF.

The chain recombines TRBV7-3 with TRBJ1-2; the match to TRBD1 covers 11 bases. CDR1 SGHTA and CDR2 FQGTGA come from the germline V gene. The CDR3 has 15 residues. The ends lost 5 bases at V and 7 bases at J; junction bases unmatched: 9. CDR3: CASSPRTGGDGGYTF. The CDR3 bases are TGTGCCAGCAGCCCGCGGACAGGGGGCGATGGTGGCTACACCTTC.

The chain recombines TRBV3-1 (or the pseudogene TRBV3-2) with TRBJ2-7; D call uncertain. The V gene lost 5 bases and the J gene lost 5 bases, with 19 bases spanning the gap. In germline, CDR1 is LGHDT, CDR2 YNNKEL (reference sequence). The CDR3 sequence is 15 residues long. CDR3 sequence (DNA): TGTGCCAGCAGCGAATGTGCTTTCGTGTTAGACGAGCAGTACTTC. It codes for CASSECAFVLDEQYF.

V usage is TRBV11-2 and J usage is TRBJ2-3, with D possibly matching TRBD1 (5 bases). CDR1 and CDR2 (germline): SGHAT, FQNNGV. CDR3 length equals 14 residues. V shed 7 bases and J shed 2 bases, with 13 bases lying between them. The CDR3 region is CASTRQSSTDTQYF. CDR3 DNA: TGTGCCAGCACCCGACAGAGCTCCACAGATACGCAGTATTTT.

This clone was seen once. CDR3 nucleotides: TGTGCCAGTAGTATCATGGGACTAGGGTCCTACGAGCAGTACTTC. This translates into CASSIMGLGSYEQYF. J is TRBJ2-7 and V is TRBV19; 8 nucleotides line up with TRBD2. In germline, CDR1 is LNHDA, CDR2 SQIVND (reference sequence). This CDR3 has 15 amino acids. V lost 3 bases, J lost 1 base, and 5 bases stayed unmatched.

This sequence joins TRBV13 and TRBJ2-1; 12 nucleotides align to TRBD2. Germline V CDR1 and CDR2: PRHDT, FYEKMQ (reference sequence). J lost 6 bases, V lost 5 bases, and 8 bases had no gene match. This CDR3 spans 16 amino acids. CDR3 coding DNA: TGTGCCAGCAGCCCTACTCTAGCGGGGGGGCCCAATGAGCAGTTCTTC. It codes for CASSPTLAGGPNEQFF.

This chain uses TRBV2 with TRBJ2-2, with D unclear. The V gene lost 4 bases and the J gene lost 6 bases, with 15 bases spanning the gap. CDR3 length: 15 amino acids. Germline-derived CDR1 and CDR2 are SNHLY and FYNNEI. The CDR3 reads CASSVFYGDSGELFF. The CDR3 nucleotides read TGTGCCAGCAGTGTGTTTTATGGGGATTCCGGGGAGCTGTTTTTT.

V is TRBV4-2 and J is TRBJ1-6; D is perhaps TRBD1 (6 bases). The CDR3 sequence is 17 residues long. The germline V and J ends were trimmed by 3 bases and 6 bases, with 18 bases remaining between them. Germline CDR1 is LGHNA and CDR2 is YNFKEQ. The CDR3: CASSQEPTGLANSPLHF. CDR3 DNA sequence: TGTGCCAGCAGCCAGGAACCCACAGGGTTAGCTAATTCACCCCTCCACTTT.

This sequence joins TRBV5-1 and TRBJ1-1, with D uncertain. This CDR3 spans 15 amino acids. Trimming removed 5 bases at V and 0 bases at J, with 14 bases between. The germline V gene has CDR1 SGHRS and CDR2 YFSETQ. CDR3 residues: CASSPRPNLNTEAFF. The CDR3 DNA sequence: TGCGCCAGCAGTCCCAGGCCCAACTTGAACACTGAAGCTTTCTTT.

This clone was detected only a few times. The chain couples TRBV6-4 to TRBJ2-1; D perhaps matches TRBD2 (5 bases). The V and J ends lost 2 bases and 0 bases respectively, with 11 bases between them. In germline, CDR1 is MRHNA, CDR2 SNTAGT. This CDR3 is 16 amino acids long. CDR3 sequence (DNA): TGTGCCAGCAGTGACGACGAGGGCAGCTCCTACAATGAGCAGTTCTTC. It yields the protein CASSDDEGSSYNEQFF.

This rearrangement joins TRBV7-2 to TRBJ1-2; the D gene is possibly TRBD1 (5 bases). Germline values: CDR1 SGHTA, CDR2 FQGNSA. The CDR3 totals 15 residues. V gave up 3 bases and J gave up 6 bases, with 17 bases separating them. The CDR3 nucleotides are TGTGCCAGCAGCTTCCCGAGGATGGGGCTGGATGGCTACACCTTC. Its translation: CASSFPRMGLDGYTF.